What follows are 27 T cell receptor beta chains derived from one specimen sequenced in a study of regulatory T cells in long-lasting Graves disease. As for time point: persistent/refractory GD, antithyroid drugs over 5 years with positive TRAb. PBMCs provided the RNA from which the TCR library was made. Construction of the TCR beta libraries employed iRepertoire HTBI primers in conjunction with Arm-PCR of CDR3 regions. MiXCR, applied by TCRdb to the multiplex PCR reads, yields one record per CDR3 protein. The table records approximately 350,000 distinct CDR3 sequences, roughly 25% of them present only once. The sample here was peripheral blood mononuclear cells (PBMCs), taken when the disease was refractory, from a patient treated with antithyroid drugs. The receptors stem from a woman in her thirties or forties with Graves disease.

V and J are TRBV5-1 and TRBJ1-2; no reliable D call. Germline-derived CDR1 and CDR2 are SGHRS and YFSETQ. V lost 2 bases to trimming and J lost 8 bases, with 13 bases between them. CDR3 size: 13 residues. The CDR3 reads CASSFDTGFGYTF. The CDR3 DNA is TGCGCCAGCAGCTTCGATACGGGGTTCGGCTACACCTTC.

There are many counts of this clonotype. The chain is built from TRBV6-5 and TRBJ1-1, with 7 bases fitting TRBD1. The CDR3 runs to 16 residues. Germline V lookup: CDR1 MNHEY, CDR2 SVGAGI. The trim removed 8 bases at V and 5 bases at J, leaving 17 bases unmatched. DNA for the CDR3: TGTGCCAGCGGCTACTCCAGGGGACAGCCCGGGACTGAAGCTTTCTTT. It translates to CASGYSRGQPGTEAFF.

This clonotype was picked up a small number of times. The DNA for the CDR3 is TGTGCCAGCAGCTCAGCGGGAGGGGGAGAGACCCAGTACTTC. Residues: CASSSAGGGETQYF. This chain joins TRBV9 and TRBJ2-5, with TRBD2 matching over 10 bases. CDR3 length: 14 residues. V lost 4 bases and J lost 4; bases outside the gene matches: 4. Per the germline V gene, CDR1 is SGDLS and CDR2 is YYNGEE.

In its sample, this clonotype was seen a few times. This chain connects TRBV7-9 to TRBJ1-1; D gene ambiguous. This CDR3 region has 15 residues. Trimming removed 2 bases at V and 1 base at J, with 11 bases between. Germline CDR1 is SEHNR and CDR2 is FQNEAQ (reference sequence). The CDR3 bases are TGTGCCAGCAGCTTATTCCCGGGATGGAACACTGAAGCTTTCTTT. This sequence encodes CASSLFPGWNTEAFF.

In its sample, this clonotype was seen a few times. J is TRBJ2-7 and V is TRBV4-1; the D gene is possibly TRBD1 (5 bases). The CDR3 is made up of 15 amino acids. The germline V gene has CDR1 MGHRA and CDR2 YSYEKL. Trimming stripped 4 bases from V and 2 bases from J, with 15 bases between. CDR3: CASSLSRAPTYEQYF. CDR3 bases: TGCGCCAGCAGCCTCTCCAGGGCGCCAACCTACGAGCAGTACTTC.

At least ten counts were recorded for this clonotype. The chain couples TRBV7-3 to TRBJ2-2, with D uncertain. The CDR3 has 13 residues. Deletions cut 5 bases from V and 5 bases from J, with 9 bases between. Germline loops: CDR1 SGHTA, CDR2 FQGTGA. For the CDR3, the DNA is TGTGCCAGCAGCCGTGGAGTGACCGGGGAGCTGTTTTTT. Translating gives CASSRGVTGELFF.

The chain couples TRBV12-3 or TRBV12-4 to TRBJ2-7; tentative D call: TRBD2 (5 bases). CDR3 length equals 15 residues. V was cut by 5 bases and J by 5 bases, with 19 bases left in between. CDR3 protein: CASSGGLTQGHEQYF. For the CDR3, the DNA is TGTGCCAGCAGTGGCGGGCTAACCCAAGGCCACGAGCAGTACTTC.

This clonotype was observed a handful of times. This rearrangement joins TRBV5-1 to TRBJ2-5, with TRBD2 matching 7 bases. J lost 1 base, V lost 0 bases, and 9 bases had no gene match. Germline V gene lookup returns CDR1 SGHRS and CDR2 YFSETQ. There are 17 residues in the CDR3. The DNA for the CDR3 is TGCGCCAGCAGCTTGGCACGGACTAGTATCAGCCAAGAGACCCAGTACTTC. Its protein is CASSLARTSISQETQYF.

This clonotype has at least ten counts. V gene TRBV28 combines with J gene TRBJ1-3; D might be TRBD1 (5 bases). This CDR3 has 14 amino acids. The germline CDR1 and CDR2 sequences are MDHEN and SYDVKM. V was cut by 5 bases and J by 6 bases, with 14 bases left in between. The CDR3 protein is CASSPSGPANTIYF. In DNA form, the CDR3 reads TGTGCCAGCAGTCCCTCGGGGCCAGCAAACACCATATATTTT.

The chain links TRBV3-1 to TRBJ1-3, with D perhaps matching TRBD1 (6 bases). From germline, CDR1 is LGHDT and CDR2 YNNKEL (reference sequence). The CDR3 consists of 14 residues. Trimming took off 6 bases at V and 5 bases at J, with 14 bases between the two ends. For the CDR3, the DNA is TGTGCCAGCAGGGACGGACAGACGCGAAACACCATATATTTT. Its translation: CASRDGQTRNTIYF.

In this sample, this clonotype turned up a few times. V usage is TRBV27 and J usage is TRBJ2-7; the D gene is possibly TRBD2 (6 bases). In germline, CDR1 is MNHEY, CDR2 SMNVEV (reference sequence). Trimming pared 6 bases from V and 9 bases from J, leaving 27 bases between. The CDR3 runs to 16 residues. The CDR3 sequence: CASSPPRGMRGDGQYF. CDR3 in DNA: TGTGCCAGCAGCCCTCCCCGGGGGATGAGGGGAGACGGGCAGTACTTC.

This clonotype was recorded a few times. The chain combines TRBV5-1 with TRBJ1-1, with unresolved D. CDR1 is SGHRS and CDR2 is YFSETQ in the germline V gene. V lost 0 bases and J lost 4, with 10 bases in between. CDR3 length: 14 amino acids. The CDR3, as DNA: TGCGCCAGCAGCTTGGCATTGGGGAGCACTGAAGCTTTCTTT. The encoded protein is CASSLALGSTEAFF.

This clonotype was seen repeatedly, ten times or more. The V call is TRBV5-1, the J call TRBJ1-5; D uncertain. The CDR3 extends over 16 amino acids. V was trimmed by 3 bases and J by 0 bases, leaving 13 bases between them. Germline CDR1 and CDR2: SGHRS and YFSETQ. CDR3 sequence (DNA): TGCGCCAGCAGCTCGAACCGGGGAATTAGCAATCAGCCCCAGCATTTT. Translated, it gives CASSSNRGISNQPQHF. Variable domain in full (rest from reference TRBV5-1 and TRBJ1-5): KAGVTQTPRYLIKTRGQQVTLSCSPISGHRSVSWYQQTPGQGLQFLFEYFSETQRNKGNFPGRFSGRQFSNSRSEMNVSTLELGDSALYLCASSSNRGISNQPQHFGDGTRLSIL.

The rearrangement uses TRBV19 and TRBJ1-2; D might be TRBD1 (6 bases). The CDR3 contains 11 residues. Germline loops: CDR1 LNHDA, CDR2 SQIVND (reference sequence). Between the trimmed V and J ends, which lost 7 bases and 8 bases, there was a span of 11 bases. The CDR3 DNA sequence: TGTGCCAGTACCTCAGGGGTCGGCTACACCTTC. Amino acid sequence: CASTSGVGYTF.

This clonotype was picked up many times. The rearrangement links TRBV6-2 or TRBV6-3 to TRBJ2-7; no clear D. The V gene lost 2 bases and the J gene lost 6 bases, with 5 bases spanning the gap. The CDR3 covers 11 residues. In germline, CDR1 is MNHEY, CDR2 SVGEGT. CDR3 bases: TGTGCCAGCAGTTACATAGGCGAGCAGTACTTC. Translation gives CASSYIGEQYF.

Only a few counts were recorded for this clonotype. The chain combines TRBV28 with TRBJ1-6; TRBD1 is a possible D gene (5 bases). Germline V gene data show CDR1 as MDHEN and CDR2 as SYDVKM. The CDR3 contains 15 residues. Trimming took off 2 bases at V and 9 bases at J, with 14 bases between the two ends. CDR3 region: CASSLEGAGFSPLHF. The CDR3 DNA reads as TGTGCCAGCAGTTTAGAGGGCGCAGGGTTTTCACCCCTCCACTTT.

This rearrangement joins TRBV20-1 to TRBJ2-7; 9 bases map to TRBD2. Germline trimming cut 2 bases from V and 5 bases from J; bases unmatched to any gene: 13. This CDR3 is 16 amino acids long. Per the germline V gene, CDR1 is DFQATT and CDR2 is SNEGSKA (reference sequence). CDR3 DNA sequence: TGCAGTGCTAGACGATACCAAGCGGGAGGTGGCCACGAGCAGTACTTC. It encodes CSARRYQAGGGHEQYF.

This clonotype turned up a few times. The V and J genes are TRBV5-1 and TRBJ1-5, with a tentative D call TRBD1 (6 bases). The CDR3 runs 17 residues. Per germline, CDR1 SGHRS and CDR2 YFSETQ. V lost 0 bases and J 0 bases, leaving 13 bases between the germline ends. CDR3 amino acids: CASSLAPTGYSNQPQHF. CDR3 nucleotides: TGCGCCAGCAGCTTGGCCCCGACAGGCTATAGCAATCAGCCCCAGCATTTT.

CDR3 DNA: TGTGCCAGTAGTAGAGGCAGCCCTTTGAGCTCCTATAATTCACCCCTCCACTTT. It is translated as CASSRGSPLSSYNSPLHF. This chain connects TRBV19 to TRBJ1-6, with D unresolved. Per the germline V gene, CDR1 is LNHDA and CDR2 is SQIVND (reference sequence). This CDR3 has 18 residues. V was clipped by 4 bases and J by 0 bases, with 16 bases between them.

There are many counts of this clonotype. The chain uses TRBV9 and TRBJ1-1; D call uncertain. CDR1 is SGDLS, CDR2 YYNGEE, per germline. Trimming took off 2 bases at V and 3 bases at J, with 8 bases between the two ends. CDR3 length: 13 residues. This CDR3 reads CASSVLTDTEAFF. CDR3 bases: TGTGCCAGCAGCGTCCTTACGGACACTGAAGCTTTCTTT.

The genes are TRBV7-8 and TRBJ2-1; 13 bases map to TRBD2. The V gene end was trimmed by 1 base and the J gene end by 8 bases; junction bases not matched to a gene: 5. Germline values: CDR1 SGHVS, CDR2 FQNEAQ. The length of the CDR3 is 16 residues. The CDR3 DNA follows: TGTGCCAGCAGCTTAGTAGGACTAGCGGGAGTCGATGAGCAGTTCTTC. Translated: CASSLVGLAGVDEQFF.

The chain employs TRBV10-3 and TRBJ1-5; maybe TRBD1 (5 bases). Looked up from germline, CDR1 is ENHRY and CDR2 is SYGVKD. CDR3 length: 13 residues. The ends were cut back, 4 bases at V and 6 bases at J, with 10 bases in the middle. The CDR3 DNA reads as TGTGCCATCAGTGCCGGGGACGGTCAGCCCCAGCATTTT. This encodes CAISAGDGQPQHF.

This clonotype was seen many times. The chain uses TRBV20-1 and TRBJ1-4; D is undetermined. CDR3 length: 13 amino acids. Germline V gives CDR1 DFQATT, CDR2 SNEGSKA (reference sequence). Trimming left V 6 bases short and J 3 bases short, with 11 bases between. The CDR3 here is CSARPTSNEKLFF. The CDR3 bases are TGCAGTGCACGCCCTACATCTAATGAAAAACTGTTTTTT.

The table lists this clonotype with a few counts. V is TRBV20-1 and J is TRBJ2-4; TRBD2 matches 13 bases. This CDR3 is built from 17 residues. Germline V CDR1 and CDR2: DFQATT, SNEGSKA (reference sequence). V shed 0 bases, J shed 6 bases, and the junction held 8 bases outside the gene matches. CDR3 DNA sequence: TGCAGTGCTAGAGATGAGCCGGGACTAGCGGGATTAAACATTCAGTACTTC. It yields the protein CSARDEPGLAGLNIQYF.

This clonotype came up once. The chain links TRBV7-9 to TRBJ2-6; tentative D call: TRBD2 (6 bases). V was cut by 7 bases and J by 0 bases, with 28 bases left in between. Germline assignment: CDR1 SEHNR and CDR2 FQNEAQ (reference sequence). CDR3 length: 21 residues. The DNA of the CDR3 is TGTGCCAGCATCAAATACATGGGGGACGGACTATTCCCCTCTGGGGCCAACGTCCTGACTTTC. It specifies CASIKYMGDGLFPSGANVLTF. The full variable domain, rest sourced from reference TRBV7-9 and TRBJ2-6, is DTGVSQNPRHKITKRGQNVTFRCDPISEHNRLYWYRQTLGQGPEFLTYFQNEAQLEKSRLLSDRFSAERPKGSFSTLEIQRTEQGDSAMYLCASIKYMGDGLFPSGANVLTFGAGSRLTVL.

This clonotype has at least ten counts. This chain connects TRBV28 to TRBJ1-5; TRBD1 matches at 7 bases. With V trimmed by 6 bases and J by 15 bases, 14 bases remained unmatched. CDR1 and CDR2 from the germline V gene are MDHEN and SYDVKM. CDR3 length: 13 residues. CDR3 nucleotide sequence: TGTGCCAGCAGCGAACTGGGACAGCAATTAGGGCATTTT. It yields the protein CASSELGQQLGHF.

A few counts support this clonotype. A read error may account for a junction end that differs from germline. The CDR3 is CASGLGLAVSNTGELFF. CDR3 nucleotides: TGCGCCAGCGGCTTGGGGCTAGCGGTTTCGAACACCGGGGAGCTGTTTTTT. The V and J genes are TRBV5-1 and TRBJ2-2; 7 bases align to TRBD2. Germline V gene sequence: CDR1 SGHRS, CDR2 YFSETQ. This CDR3 is built from 17 residues.